This T cell receptor beta chain derives from a study of blood T cells in healthy people across ages (dated by TCRdb to between 2015 and 2016). In terms of the full investigation: Template switching captured roughly one uniquely barcoded TCR beta cDNA molecule per two T cells in model experiments. Age-related changes in TCR beta repertoire diversity were measured in the study by deep sequencing normalized with unique cDNA molecular identifiers. The donors were divided into four age groups: young (average around 16 years), middle-aged (approximately 41), aged (about 61) and long-lived (roughly 82). Two additional independent replicas of 1 million unique cDNA reads from the same blood draw were analyzed for two donors (one aged 18 to 29 and one aged 80 or older). To avoid experimental bias, donors of different ages were randomly spread across the sequencing lanes. General findings and caveats noted by the study authors: Compared with the aged group, the long-lived group had more naive CD4+ T cells, fewer expanded clones and increased TCR diversity, suggesting age selection. Because the CMV infection status of the donors was unknown, age-related changes in expanded clonotypes may potentially have been confounded. Because profiling used bulk unsorted PBMCs, naive and antigen-experienced compartments could not be compared conclusively. Observed TCR beta diversity per million T cells fell roughly linearly with age, and a significant reduction was already apparent by age about 36. There was a strong correlation between observed TCR beta diversity and the percentage of naive T cells measured by flow cytometry. Estimates of total diversity based on one million sequenced T cells were regarded as lower bounds and as underestimates.

Between the V and J ends, shortened by 5 bases and 4 bases respectively, the junction contains 14 bases. The germline V gene sets CDR1 to SGHDN and CDR2 to FVKESK. The CDR3 sequence holds 14 residues, the cysteine and phenylalanine included. Just the 42-base CDR3 DNA is kept, in frame starting at base 1. Library construction relied on 5' RACE. The run used an Illumina HiSeq 2500. A second PCR of about 6 to 11 cycles was performed with a sample-barcoded 5' primer and a J-beta primer mix. A unique molecular identifier was introduced onto each TCR beta cDNA molecule by a template-switch 5' adaptor carrying 12 random nucleotides. At least 3 million CDR3-containing paired-end reads were obtained from each sample. All of the RNA was converted into first-strand cDNA using the Mint cDNA synthesis kit, with a TRBC-specific oligonucleotide serving as the primer. Following uracil-DNA glycosylase treatment, a first 18-cycle PCR with universal primers M1SS and BC2_uni_R was performed on all cDNA. The original pipeline was this. Normalization of each sample was performed by random selection of 1 million high-quality reads, each carrying a distinct molecular identifier. Instead of being binned into consensus sequences, reads that shared molecular identifiers were thrown out. MiTCR, with a Q25 quality threshold and the strictest error-elimination algorithm, was used for CDR3 identification, clonotype clustering and error correction. Lower-bound total TCR beta diversity was estimated with a nonparametric unseen species model using Euler transformation. Using fastp at Q25 and MiXCR, TCRdb reprocessed the public reads and kept productive beta chains. Each entry merges the rows of one CDR3 protein and shows their most common DNA and genes. The V and J calls were determined by TCRdb, not by the authors. The sample data list hundreds of thousands of distinct CDR3 sequences, and around 36% of these were observed just once. Over 10% of the sample belongs to the ten largest clones.

The roughly 37 donors, aged roughly 6 to 95 years, were systemically healthy Caucasian individuals from Russia. Each donor gave ten milliliters of peripheral blood, drawn into EDTA-treated Vacutainer tubes. Ficoll-Paque density-gradient centrifugation was used to isolate PBMCs, with at least 6.5 million per sample. Total RNA, at least 5 micrograms per sample, was extracted from PBMCs with Trizol reagent. For every donor, an aliquot of PBMCs went through flow cytometry to measure the percentages of naive CD45RAhigh/CD27high T cells. In regard to this clonotype: Its antigen has not been determined. Per-base qualities were not stored, and no clone one base away is much larger.

Recombination linked TRBV14 to TRBJ1-1; a confident D gene designation cannot be given. Sequenced material: blood. The TCR was taken from a young man in good health. The DNA sequence reads TGTGCCAGCAGCAGGACCTGTAGCGGCACTGAAGCTTTCTTT. The resulting protein is CASSRTCSGTEAFF.